The following is a T cell receptor beta chain sequence with its context. The CDR3 covers 15 residues. V shed 4 bases, J shed 8 bases, and the junction held 10 bases outside the gene matches. Germline V gene sequence: CDR1 LGHDT, CDR2 YNNKEL (reference sequence). The data are from a study of identical twins. TCRdb reprocessed the 5' RACE reads with MiXCR, giving one entry per CDR3 protein. The sample lists hundreds of thousands of distinct CDR3 sequences; roughly 18% were seen once. This sample was also put to use in a study of T cells expressing NK-cell markers.

The clonotype was recovered from a woman in her late teens or twenties in good health. The specimen sequenced was PBMCs. The chain is built from TRBV3-1 and TRBJ2-4, with 8 positions matching TRBD1. The CDR3 here is CASSLRTGLEDIQYF. The CDR3 DNA sequence: TGTGCCAGCAGCCTCCGGACAGGGCTTGAAGACATTCAGTACTTC.